This passage covers 32 T cell receptor beta chains from one sample sequenced in a study of molecular identifiers for immune sequencing clone quantification. MiXCR, run by TCRdb on the PCR reads, gives a single entry per CDR3 protein. The repertoire holds 250,000 to 400,000 distinct CDR3 sequences, with 20% to 25% as singletons. The sequenced sample was naive CD8+ T cells from blood, with Jurkat cell RNA spiked in. The subset here: FACS-sorted CD8+CD4-CCR7+CD45RA+ naive T cells. These receptor sequences come from a human donor in good health. Some libraries in this study had Jurkat cell RNA spiked in.

This clonotype has at least ten counts. The chain employs TRBV9 and TRBJ2-7; D not resolved. The CDR3 spans 15 residues. Per the germline V gene, CDR1 is SGDLS and CDR2 is YYNGEE. Trimming cost V 4 bases and J 2 bases, with 16 bases left between them. In DNA form, the CDR3 reads TGTGCCAGCAGCCCCGAGCTGGGGTTTACCTACGAGCAGTACTTC. Translated: CASSPELGFTYEQYF.

This clonotype was detected many times. The chain combines TRBV24-1 with TRBJ2-5; no reliable D call. Germline V gene sequence: CDR1 KGHDR, CDR2 SFDVKD. Trimming took 7 bases from V and 4 from J, leaving 12 bases between them. The CDR3 sequence is 13 residues long. CDR3 sequence: CATRGSWGETQYF. The CDR3, as DNA: TGTGCCACCAGGGGCTCATGGGGAGAGACCCAGTACTTC.

This clonotype was seen many times. The chain links TRBV11-2 to TRBJ2-7; no clear D. V was pared by 5 bases and J by 6 bases, with 11 bases between. The CDR3 sequence is 12 residues long. Germline V gene data show CDR1 as SGHAT and CDR2 as FQNNGV. CDR3 nucleotides: TGTGCCAGCAGCCATCCCCGCCCCGAGCAGTACTTC. Protein: CASSHPRPEQYF. Variable domain in full (rest from reference TRBV11-2 and TRBJ2-7): EAGVAQSPRYKIIEKRQSVAFWCNPISGHATLYWYQQILGQGPKLLIQFQNNGVVDDSQLPKDRFSAERLKGVDSTLKIQPAKLEDSAVYLCASSHPRPEQYFGPGTRLTVT.

At least ten counts were recorded for this clonotype. The rearrangement links TRBV30 to TRBJ2-7; 7 bases fit TRBD1. Germline CDR1 GTSNPN, CDR2 SVGIG (reference sequence). The CDR3 has 13 amino acids. The V gene end was trimmed by 3 bases and the J gene end by 5 bases; junction bases not matched to a gene: 7. The CDR3 nucleotides are TGTGCCTGGAGCGCGACAGGGAGCGACGAGCAGTACTTC. Residues: CAWSATGSDEQYF.

This sequence joins TRBV14 and TRBJ2-3; 9 bases agree with TRBD2. With 1 base clipped from V and 3 bases from J, the junction kept 8 bases outside the gene matches. The CDR3 spans 17 residues. The germline CDR1 and CDR2 sequences are SGHDN and FVKESK. In DNA, the CDR3 is TGTGCCAGCAGCCAAGGTTTCGCGGGAGGGAGAACAGATACGCAGTATTTT. Amino acids: CASSQGFAGGRTDTQYF.

This clonotype was seen ten or more times. The rearrangement links TRBV28 to TRBJ1-4, with D possibly matching TRBD1 (6 bases). Germline assignment: CDR1 MDHEN and CDR2 SYDVKM. With 2 bases removed from V and 4 bases from J, the gap between germline ends came to 14 bases. This CDR3 is built from 16 residues. The CDR3: CASSLGGGQLNEKLFF. The CDR3 nucleotides are TGTGCCAGCAGTTTAGGAGGGGGGCAGCTTAATGAAAAACTGTTTTTT.

The sample holds many counts of this clonotype. The chain has TRBV5-6 and TRBJ2-7; TRBD2 agrees at 10 bases. Per the germline V gene, CDR1 is SGHDT and CDR2 is YYEEEE. The trim removed 4 bases at V and 3 bases at J, leaving 7 bases unmatched. The CDR3 spans 15 residues. The CDR3 region is CASSDGLADFYEQYF. CDR3 DNA: TGTGCCAGCAGCGACGGACTAGCGGATTTCTACGAGCAGTACTTC.

Details on this clonotype: The germline gene is not matched at one end of the junction; a read error may be the cause. The chain uses TRBV7-6 and TRBJ1-4; a weak D match, TRBD1 (5 bases). Per the germline V gene, CDR1 is SGHVS and CDR2 is FNYEAQ. The CDR3 is 14 residues long. Written as DNA, the CDR3 is TGTGCCAGCAGCCCGCGACGGGGGAATGAAAAACCGTTTTTT. Its translation is CASSPRRGNEKPFF.

This clonotype was seen ten or more times. This chain connects TRBV5-5 to TRBJ2-1; D gene uncertain. This CDR3 has 12 amino acids. Germline V gives CDR1 SGHKS, CDR2 YYEKEE (reference sequence). V was pared by 2 bases and J by 7 bases, with 7 bases between. CDR3 protein: CASSFNLNEQFF. CDR3 in DNA: TGTGCCAGCAGCTTTAATCTTAATGAGCAGTTCTTC.

The chain recombines TRBV11-2 with TRBJ2-1, with a weak D call TRBD1 (6 bases). From germline, CDR1 is SGHAT and CDR2 FQNNGV. The CDR3 consists of 14 residues. Trimming shortened V by 7 bases and J by 6 bases, and 16 bases separated the two germline ends. The CDR3 spells CASTTGTPRNEQFF. The CDR3 DNA reads TGTGCCAGCACCACCGGGACACCCCGCAATGAGCAGTTCTTC.

This clonotype was counted a single time. A much bigger clone sits one base away, suggesting this may be a read error. V gene TRBV7-4 combines with J gene TRBJ1-4; possibly TRBD1 for D (5 bases). The germline CDR1 and CDR2 sequences are SGHVT and SQSDAQ. CDR3 length: 15 amino acids. The chain's CDR3 is CACSLAVGRDEKLFF. DNA of the CDR3: TGTGCCTGCAGCTTAGCGGTTGGCAGGGATGAAAAACTGTTTTTT. Full variable domain (rest looked up from reference TRBV7-4 and TRBJ1-4): GAGVSQSPRYKVAKRGRDVALRCDSISGHVTLYWYRQTLGQGSEVLTYSQSDAQRDKSGRPSGRFSAERPERSVSTLKIQRTEQGDSAVYLCACSLAVGRDEKLFFGSGTQLSVL.

The chain recombines TRBV4-3 with TRBJ2-3, with 8 bases lining up with TRBD1. V shed 2 bases, J shed 0 bases, and the junction held 7 bases outside the gene matches. This CDR3 contains 17 residues. The germline V gene encodes CDR1 LGHNA and CDR2 YSLEER. This CDR3 is CASSQHGQGTSTDTQYF. As DNA, the CDR3 is TGCGCCAGCAGCCAACACGGACAGGGAACGAGCACAGATACGCAGTATTTT.

This clonotype was counted ten times or more. The chain links TRBV20-1 to TRBJ2-7; D remains unclear. Per germline, CDR1 DFQATT and CDR2 SNEGSKA (reference sequence). V lost 6 bases and J 4 bases, leaving 7 bases between the germline ends. This CDR3 is 10 amino acids long. The CDR3 protein is CSAVLYEQYF. CDR3 nucleotides: TGCAGTGCGGTATTGTACGAGCAGTACTTC.

This clonotype was found a few times. The chain is built from TRBV4-3 and TRBJ1-1; unclear D gene. The CDR3 loop spans 16 amino acids. V gave up 0 bases and J gave up 6 bases, with 17 bases separating them. Looked up from germline, CDR1 is LGHNA and CDR2 is YSLEER. The CDR3 DNA reads TGCGCCAGCAGCCAAGATCGGAGACGGACGCTTCCTGAAGCTTTCTTT. This sequence encodes CASSQDRRRTLPEAFF.

To note about this clonotype: A clone one base away is much larger, so this may be a read error. In this CDR3 the conserved last residue, phenylalanine or tryptophan, is missing, so a read error is likely. The V gene is TRBV27, the J gene TRBJ2-5; 7 nucleotides agree with TRBD1. The germline CDR1 and CDR2 sequences are MNHEY and SMNVEV (reference sequence). The V gene end was trimmed by 5 bases and the J gene end by 4 bases; junction bases not matched to a gene: 7. The CDR3 has 14 amino acids. The CDR3 DNA sequence: TGTGCCAGCAGTGCAGGGGGAATTGGAGAGACCCAGTACCTC. Amino acid sequence: CASSAGGIGETQYL.

Notes on this clonotype: Possible read error: a much larger clone is one base away. Likely a read error: the CDR3 ends without its conserved phenylalanine or tryptophan. CDR3 DNA sequence: TGTGCCAGCAGCCCATCTGACAGTAAGGGCACTGAAGCTTTCTAT. It specifies CASSPSDSKGTEAFY. The chain has TRBV9 and TRBJ1-1; a weak D match, TRBD1 (5 bases). The V gene lost 4 bases and the J gene lost 4 bases, with 17 bases spanning the gap. This CDR3 is 15 amino acids long. Germline V lookup: CDR1 SGDLS, CDR2 YYNGEE.

This clonotype was seen only a few times. The chain has TRBV27 and TRBJ2-7, with D perhaps matching TRBD1 (5 bases). The CDR3 extends over 15 amino acids. From germline, CDR1 is MNHEY and CDR2 SMNVEV (reference sequence). V was clipped by 6 bases and J by 7 bases, with 22 bases between them. CDR3: CASRPDWPVAGEQYF. CDR3 sequence (DNA): TGTGCCAGCAGGCCCGATTGGCCAGTGGCAGGGGAGCAGTACTTC.

This clonotype showed up many times. This rearrangement joins TRBV12-5 to TRBJ2-7, with D uncertain. This CDR3 contains 12 residues. V gave up 2 bases and J gave up 5 bases, with 7 bases separating them. The germline V gene has CDR1 LGHNT and CDR2 FRNRAP. The CDR3 nucleotides read TGTGCTAGTGGTTTGCCTCCCCACGAGCAGTACTTC. It translates to CASGLPPHEQYF.

Concerning this clonotype: This may come from a read error, since a much larger clone is one base off. This sequence joins TRBV29-1 and TRBJ2-2; D is unclear. This CDR3 has 12 residues. V was clipped by 6 bases and J by 4 bases, with 9 bases between them. Germline CDR1 is SQVTM and CDR2 is ANQGSEA. This CDR3 reads CSVDVGTGELFF. CDR3 nucleotide sequence: TGCAGCGTCGATGTAGGCACCGGGGAGCTGTTTTTT.

About this clonotype: Germline is not matched at one junction end, which may reflect a read error. The V and J genes are TRBV6-1 and TRBJ1-5; the D gene is possibly TRBD1 (5 bases). The CDR3 extends over 16 amino acids. CDR1 is MNHNS, CDR2 SASEGT, per germline. CDR3 in amino acids: CTSSEFGPGSNQPQHF. In nucleotides, the CDR3 is TGTACCAGCAGTGAATTCGGTCCAGGGTCCAATCAGCCCCAGCATTTT.

This clonotype appeared many times. The V gene is TRBV4-2, the J gene TRBJ1-5; D unresolved. This CDR3 has 14 residues. The V and J ends lost 1 base and 4 bases respectively, with 8 bases between them. Looked up from germline, CDR1 is LGHNA and CDR2 is YNFKEQ. Written as DNA, the CDR3 is TGTGCCAGCAGCCAAGGATCGGGGAATCAGCCCCAGCATTTT. It translates to CASSQGSGNQPQHF.

This clonotype showed up many times. This chain connects TRBV4-2 to TRBJ2-7; D call uncertain. The CDR3 contains 15 residues. Germline V gene data show CDR1 as LGHNA and CDR2 as YNFKEQ. V gave up 1 base and J gave up 3 bases, with 13 bases separating them. CDR3 residues: CASSQGGSTIYEQYF. In DNA form, the CDR3 reads TGTGCCAGCAGCCAAGGTGGGTCGACGATCTACGAGCAGTACTTC.

This clonotype was seen at least ten times. The V gene is TRBV3-1, the J gene TRBJ1-5; D is unclear. Germline V gives CDR1 LGHDT, CDR2 YNNKEL (reference sequence). Trimming left V 0 bases short and J 0 bases short, with 6 bases between. This CDR3 has 15 amino acids. For the CDR3, the DNA is TGTGCCAGCAGCCAAGATTTTTCTAGCAATCAGCCCCAGCATTTT. It encodes CASSQDFSSNQPQHF.

Here the CDR3 reads CASSYSSQEPYNEQFF. Written as DNA, the CDR3 is TGTGCCAGCAGTTACTCCTCGCAGGAACCCTACAATGAGCAGTTCTTC. The gene calls are TRBV6-2 or TRBV6-3 and TRBJ2-1; unclear D gene. Germline V CDR1 and CDR2: MNHEY, SVGEGT. The ends were cut back, 0 bases at V and 2 bases at J, with 11 bases in the middle. The CDR3 loop spans 16 amino acids.

This clonotype appeared many times. This chain connects TRBV5-4 to TRBJ2-5; 7 nucleotides line up with TRBD1. CDR1 and CDR2 (germline): SGHNT, YYREEE (reference sequence). The V gene end was trimmed by 2 bases and the J gene end by 2 bases; junction bases not matched to a gene: 3. CDR3 length equals 14 residues. The CDR3 sequence: CASSLGDSQETQYF. Written as DNA, the CDR3 is TGTGCCAGCAGCTTAGGGGACAGTCAAGAGACCCAGTACTTC.

This clonotype was counted a few times. The V and J genes are TRBV27 and TRBJ2-7, with TRBD1 identical over 8 bases. The V gene end was trimmed by 5 bases and the J gene end by 6 bases; junction bases not matched to a gene: 9. Germline V gene sequence: CDR1 MNHEY, CDR2 SMNVEV (reference sequence). CDR3 size: 14 residues. The DNA of the CDR3 is TGTGCCAGCAGTCTGCGACAGGGGTTAAGCGAGCAGTACTTC. As protein: CASSLRQGLSEQYF.

This clonotype was picked up many times. The CDR3 carries no conserved terminal phenylalanine or tryptophan, so it likely arises from a read error. No DNA is shown, since the ends of the CDR3 on it are uncertain; the CDR3 is the one TCRdb lists. This chain links TRBV6-1 with TRBJ2-7; the D call in the table, TRBD1, was not verified against the DNA. The CDR3 has 14 amino acids, counting both end residues. Germline lookup yields CDR1 MNHNS and CDR2 SASEGT. The CDR3 reads CASSEAVSDRALTL.

Remarks on this clonotype: This CDR3 is missing its conserved last phenylalanine or tryptophan, likely due to a read error. The chain joins TRBV7-2 to TRBJ2-3; TRBD2 is a possible D gene (5 bases). Germline CDR1 is SGHTA and CDR2 is FQGNSA. V lost 3 bases to trimming and J lost 7 bases, with 11 bases between them. This CDR3 has 13 residues. CDR3 region: CASSFFPGYTQYL. The CDR3 nucleotides read TGTGCCAGCAGCTTTTTTCCGGGGTATACGCAGTATTTA.

This clonotype has at least ten counts. The chain joins TRBV2 to TRBJ1-2; perhaps TRBD1 as D (5 bases). The CDR3 is made up of 18 amino acids. V lost 0 bases to trimming and J lost 3 bases, with 20 bases between them. The V gene's germline CDR1 is SNHLY and CDR2 FYNNEI. CDR3 protein: CASSEALLVRVGDYGYTF. In DNA form, the CDR3 reads TGTGCCAGCAGTGAAGCGCTTCTTGTCAGGGTTGGAGACTATGGCTACACCTTC.

This clonotype was observed once. One base away lies a much larger clone, so this may be a sequencing read error. The rearrangement joins TRBV7-2 to TRBJ2-3; TRBD2 is a possible D gene (5 bases). Trimming shortened V by 3 bases and J by 1 base, and 17 bases separated the two germline ends. Germline V gives CDR1 SGHTA, CDR2 FQGNSA. This CDR3 has 17 amino acids. Here the CDR3 reads CASSFLDWLSGTDTQYF. Written as DNA, the CDR3 is TGTGCCAGCAGCTTCCTGGACTGGCTCTCTGGCACAGATACGCAGTATTTT.

This clonotype has just a few counts. The chain joins TRBV25-1 to TRBJ1-6; no definite D call. V was pared by 1 base and J by 12 bases, with 7 bases between. The CDR3 is 12 amino acids. Looked up from germline, CDR1 is MGHDK and CDR2 is SYGVNS. CDR3 in DNA: TGTGCCAGCAGTGAATGGGGTGAACCCCTCCACTTT. Residues: CASSEWGEPLHF.

This clonotype was recorded many times. A junction boundary mismatches the germline segment, possibly from a read error. The V gene is TRBV19, the J gene TRBJ2-7; D remains ambiguous. Germline lookup yields CDR1 LNHDA and CDR2 SQIVND (reference sequence). CDR3 size: 12 residues. In DNA, the CDR3 is TGTGCCAGTAGCCAGGTTTCCTCCGAGCAGTACTTC. It encodes CASSQVSSEQYF.